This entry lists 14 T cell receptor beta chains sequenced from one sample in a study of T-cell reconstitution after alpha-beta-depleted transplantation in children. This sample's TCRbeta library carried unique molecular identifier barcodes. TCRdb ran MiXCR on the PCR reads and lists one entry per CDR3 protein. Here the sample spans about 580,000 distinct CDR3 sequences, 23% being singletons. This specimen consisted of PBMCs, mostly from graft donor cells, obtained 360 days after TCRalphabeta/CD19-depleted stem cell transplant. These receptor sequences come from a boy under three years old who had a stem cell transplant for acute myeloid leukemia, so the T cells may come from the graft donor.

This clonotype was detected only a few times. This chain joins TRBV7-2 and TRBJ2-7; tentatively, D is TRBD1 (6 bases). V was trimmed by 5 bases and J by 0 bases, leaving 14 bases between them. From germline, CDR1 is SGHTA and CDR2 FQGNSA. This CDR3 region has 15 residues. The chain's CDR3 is CASSLGQPSSYEQYF. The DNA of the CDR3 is TGTGCCAGCAGCCTTGGACAGCCGAGCTCCTACGAGCAGTACTTC.

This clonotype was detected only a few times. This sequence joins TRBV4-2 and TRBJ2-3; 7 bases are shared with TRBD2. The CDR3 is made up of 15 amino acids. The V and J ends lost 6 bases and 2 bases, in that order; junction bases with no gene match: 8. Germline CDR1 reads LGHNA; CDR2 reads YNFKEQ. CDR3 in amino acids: CASRPREGNTDTQYF. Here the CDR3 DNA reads TGTGCCAGCAGACCTAGGGAGGGGAACACAGATACGCAGTATTTT.

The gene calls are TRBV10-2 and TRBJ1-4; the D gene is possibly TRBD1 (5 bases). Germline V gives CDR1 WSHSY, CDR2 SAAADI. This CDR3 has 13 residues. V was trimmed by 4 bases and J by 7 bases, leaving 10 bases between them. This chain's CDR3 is CASSGYGGEKLFF. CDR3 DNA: TGCGCCAGCAGTGGCTATGGGGGTGAAAAACTGTTTTTT.

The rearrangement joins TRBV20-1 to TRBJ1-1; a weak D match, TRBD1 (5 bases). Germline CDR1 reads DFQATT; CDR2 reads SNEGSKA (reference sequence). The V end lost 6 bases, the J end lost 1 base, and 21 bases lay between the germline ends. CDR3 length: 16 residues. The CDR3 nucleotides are TGCAGTGCGTCGGGGGGAGGGCGAGATAGGAACACTGAAGCTTTCTTT. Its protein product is CSASGGGRDRNTEAFF.

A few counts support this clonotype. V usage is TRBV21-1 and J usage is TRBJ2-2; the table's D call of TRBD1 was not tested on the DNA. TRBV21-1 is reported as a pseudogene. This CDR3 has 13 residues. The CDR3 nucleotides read TGTGCCGGCGACAGGTCTAACACCGGGGAGCTGTTTTTT. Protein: CAGDRSNTGELFF.

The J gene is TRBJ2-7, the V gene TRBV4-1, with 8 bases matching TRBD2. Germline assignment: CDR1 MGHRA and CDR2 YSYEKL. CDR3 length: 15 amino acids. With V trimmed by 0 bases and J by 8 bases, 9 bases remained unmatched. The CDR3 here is CASSQDPGLGRKQYV. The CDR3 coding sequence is TGCGCCAGCAGCCAAGATCCGGGACTAGGTAGGAAGCAGTACGTC.

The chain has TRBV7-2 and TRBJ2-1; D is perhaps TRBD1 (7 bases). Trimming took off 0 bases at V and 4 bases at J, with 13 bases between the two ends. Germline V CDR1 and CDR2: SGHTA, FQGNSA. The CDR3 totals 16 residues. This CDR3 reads CASSLAPTGTYNEQFF. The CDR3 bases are TGTGCCAGCAGCTTAGCGCCGACAGGGACTTACAATGAGCAGTTCTTC. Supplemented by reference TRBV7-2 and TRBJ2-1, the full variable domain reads GAGVSQSPSNKVTEKGKDVELRCDPISGHTALYWYRQSLGQGLEFLIYFQGNSAPDKSGLPSDRFSAERTGGSVSTLTIQRTQQEDSAVYLCASSLAPTGTYNEQFFGPGTRLTVL.

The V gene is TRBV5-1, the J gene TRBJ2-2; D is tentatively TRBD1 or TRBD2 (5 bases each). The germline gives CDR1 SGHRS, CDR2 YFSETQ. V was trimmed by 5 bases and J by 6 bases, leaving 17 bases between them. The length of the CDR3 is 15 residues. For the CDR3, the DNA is TGCGCCAGCAGTGAGGAGACTTTGGGACCCGGGGAGCTGTTTTTT. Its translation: CASSEETLGPGELFF.

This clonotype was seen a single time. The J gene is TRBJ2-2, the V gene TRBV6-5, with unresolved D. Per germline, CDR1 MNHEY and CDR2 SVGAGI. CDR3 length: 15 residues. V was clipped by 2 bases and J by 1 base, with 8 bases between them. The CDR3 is CASSYRKGNTGELFF. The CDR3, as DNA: TGTGCCAGCAGTTACAGGAAGGGGAACACCGGGGAGCTGTTTTTT.

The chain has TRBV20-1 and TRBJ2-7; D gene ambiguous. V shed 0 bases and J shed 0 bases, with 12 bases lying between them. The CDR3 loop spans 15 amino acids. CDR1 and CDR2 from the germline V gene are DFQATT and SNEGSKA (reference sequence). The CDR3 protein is CSARDTLSSSYEQYF. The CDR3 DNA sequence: TGCAGTGCTAGAGACACACTCTCGAGCTCCTACGAGCAGTACTTC.

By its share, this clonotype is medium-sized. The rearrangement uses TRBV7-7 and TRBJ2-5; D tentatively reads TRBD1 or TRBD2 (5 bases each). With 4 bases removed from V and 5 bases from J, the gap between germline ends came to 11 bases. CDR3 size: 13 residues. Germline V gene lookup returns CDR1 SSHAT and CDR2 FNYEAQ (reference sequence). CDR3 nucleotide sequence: TGTGCCAGCAGCTGGGACCCGGGGGAGACCCAGTACTTC. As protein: CASSWDPGETQYF. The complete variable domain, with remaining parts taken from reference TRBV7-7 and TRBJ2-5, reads GAGVSQSPRYKVTKRGQDVTLRCDPISSHATLYWYQQALGQGPEFLTYFNYEAQPDKSGLPSDRFSAERPEGSISTLTIQRTEQRDSAMYRCASSWDPGETQYFGPGTRLLVL.

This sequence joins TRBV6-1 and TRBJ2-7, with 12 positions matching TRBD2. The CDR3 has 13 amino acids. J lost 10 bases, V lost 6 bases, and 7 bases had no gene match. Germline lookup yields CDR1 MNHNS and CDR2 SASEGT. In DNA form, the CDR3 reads TGTGCCAGCAGGCGACTAGCGGGGGCCCTACAGTACTTC. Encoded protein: CASRRLAGALQYF.

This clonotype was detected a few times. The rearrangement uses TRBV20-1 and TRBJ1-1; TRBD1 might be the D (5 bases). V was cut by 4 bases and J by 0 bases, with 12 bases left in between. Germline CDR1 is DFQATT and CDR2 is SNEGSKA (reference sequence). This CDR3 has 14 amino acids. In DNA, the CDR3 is TGCAGTGCTAAAAGGGCAGGGATGAACACTGAAGCTTTCTTT. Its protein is CSAKRAGMNTEAFF.

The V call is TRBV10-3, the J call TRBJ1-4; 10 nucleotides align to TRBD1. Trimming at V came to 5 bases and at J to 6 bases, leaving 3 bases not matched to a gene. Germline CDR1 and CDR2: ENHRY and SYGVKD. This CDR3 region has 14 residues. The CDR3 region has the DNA TGTGCCATCAGTAGGACAGGGGGTGATGAAAAACTGTTTTTT. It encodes CAISRTGGDEKLFF.